The entry that follows covers one T cell receptor (beta chain) sequence. The sample is drawn from a study of CD8 T cells in Susac syndrome. CD8+ and CD4+ T cells from blood underwent TCR beta sequencing. It was negative isolation that provided the CD8+ and CD4+ T cells, whereas TEMRA cells were enriched by FACS. Random-hexamer reverse transcription was applied to about 0.45 to 1 ug RNA. Amplification of the TCR beta CDR3 was carried out by immunoSEQ multiplex PCR, which spanned a total of 54 Vbeta and 13 Jbeta segments. TCRdb reprocessed the immunoSEQ multiplex PCR reads via MiXCR and lists one record per CDR3 protein. The sample has about 290,000 distinct CDR3 sequences, 70% to 90% seen once. V lost 6 bases, J lost 2 bases, and 13 bases lay in between. There are 14 residues in the CDR3.

Input material: CD8+ T cells from PBMCs. The chain carries TRBV12-3 or TRBV12-4 and TRBJ2-5, with D possibly being TRBD1 or TRBD2 (5 bases each). The TCR comes from a human donor with multiple sclerosis. Here the CDR3 reads CASRILGEQETQYF. CDR3 sequence (DNA): TGTGCCAGCAGGATACTAGGGGAACAAGAGACCCAGTACTTC.